Below are 27 T cell receptor beta chains sequenced from a single sample in a study of primary melanoma T cells and metastatic recurrence. Sequenced by immunoSEQ multiplex PCR; TCRdb stores in-frame clones only, minus some. Of 650 to 850 clones listed, 80% are singletons. The specimen was melanoma tumor tissue. The receptors shown here come from a human donor with melanoma.

The chain employs TRBV30 and TRBJ1-4, with D possibly being TRBD1 (5 bases). Trimming left V 4 bases short and J 6 bases short, with 12 bases between. This CDR3 contains 13 residues. The germline gives CDR1 GTSNPN, CDR2 SVGIG (reference sequence). The chain's CDR3 is CAWISGVDEKLFF. Written as DNA, the CDR3 is TGTGCCTGGATTTCGGGGGTTGATGAAAAACTGTTTTTT.

This clone was recorded only once. The chain joins TRBV5-1 to TRBJ2-3; 10 bases fit TRBD1. After removal of 4 bases from V and 0 bases from J, the junction contained 8 bases not matched to a gene. The germline CDR1 and CDR2 sequences are SGHRS and YFSETQ. The CDR3 is 17 amino acids. CDR3 nucleotides: TGCGCCAGCAGCCCCACCCGGGGACAGGGGAGCACAGATACGCAGTATTTT. Translation gives CASSPTRGQGSTDTQYF.

The CDR3 protein is CATSAGTGTGGPQHF. The CDR3 coding sequence is TGTGCCACCAGCGCCGGGACAGGGACGGGAGGGCCCCAGCATTTT. The chain carries TRBV15 and TRBJ1-5, with 9 nucleotides matching TRBD1. The V gene end was trimmed by 5 bases and the J gene end by 9 bases; junction bases not matched to a gene: 11. Germline assignment: CDR1 LNHNV and CDR2 YYDKDF (reference sequence). The CDR3 spans 15 residues.

The rearrangement links TRBV29-1 to TRBJ1-1; 7 bases fit TRBD1. CDR1 is SQVTM and CDR2 is ANQGSEA in the germline V gene. With V trimmed by 3 bases and J by 0 bases, 4 bases remained unmatched. CDR3 length: 14 amino acids. The CDR3 DNA follows: TGCAGCGTTGAGAGGCAGGGGGTGAACACTGAAGCTTTCTTT. Its protein is CSVERQGVNTEAFF. The whole variable domain, remainder taken from reference TRBV29-1 and TRBJ1-1, is SAVISQKPSRDICQRGTSLTIQCQVDSQVTMMFWYRQQPGQSLTLIATANQGSEATYESGFVIDKFPISRPNLTFSTLTVSNMSPEDSSIYLCSVERQGVNTEAFFGQGTRLTVV.

This clone was picked up a small number of times. The chain carries TRBV19 and TRBJ1-5, with 7 bases that match TRBD1. CDR3 size: 15 residues. Germline V gene lookup returns CDR1 LNHDA and CDR2 SQIVND (reference sequence). Germline trimming cut 6 bases from V and 6 bases from J; bases unmatched to any gene: 11. The CDR3 loop is CASSIQGLSGQPQHF. The CDR3, as DNA: TGTGCCAGTAGCATACAGGGGTTAAGTGGTCAGCCCCAGCATTTT.

The chain is built from TRBV4-1 and TRBJ1-2; D is perhaps TRBD1 (5 bases). V was clipped by 1 base and J by 8 bases, with 17 bases between them. Germline values: CDR1 MGHRA, CDR2 YSYEKL. The CDR3 runs to 15 residues. The DNA of the CDR3 is TGCGCCAGCAGCCAAGGGGCACAGGAACCAGGGGGCTACACCTTC. Amino acid sequence: CASSQGAQEPGGYTF.

The sample holds a few counts of this clone. The CDR3 loop is CASSLRIAGPGEKLFF. CDR3 nucleotide sequence: TGTGCCAGCAGCTTAAGAATAGCAGGGCCGGGGGAAAAACTGTTTTTT. V usage is TRBV11-3 and J usage is TRBJ1-4; D possibly corresponds to TRBD1 (5 bases). The CDR3 has 16 residues. In germline, CDR1 is SGHNT, CDR2 YENEEA. Trimming removed 2 bases from V and 8 bases from J, with 18 bases in between.

V gene TRBV7-8 combines with J gene TRBJ1-1, with unresolved D. Germline loops: CDR1 SGHVS, CDR2 FQNEAQ. This CDR3 has 13 amino acids. The V gene lost 5 bases and the J gene lost 1 base, with 8 bases spanning the gap. CDR3 loop: CASSVTANTEAFF. The CDR3 DNA reads TGTGCCAGCAGCGTAACAGCGAACACTGAAGCTTTCTTT.

This chain connects TRBV15 to TRBJ2-7, with D possibly TRBD2 on 5 matching bases. CDR3 length: 16 amino acids. Trimming removed 1 base at V and 1 base at J, with 14 bases between. Germline V gene lookup returns CDR1 LNHNV and CDR2 YYDKDF (reference sequence). The CDR3 DNA follows: TGTGCCACCAGCAGAGTAAAACGGACGGGATCCTACGAGCAGTACTTC. Encoded protein: CATSRVKRTGSYEQYF. Full variable domain (remainder filled in from reference TRBV15 and TRBJ2-7): DAMVIQNPRYQVTQFGKPVTLSCSQTLNHNVMYWYQQKSSQAPKLLFHYYDKDFNNEADTPDNFQSRRPNTSFCFLDIRSPGLGDTAMYLCATSRVKRTGSYEQYFGPGTRLTVT.

The V call is TRBV19, the J call TRBJ1-5; D may be TRBD1 (5 bases). The V and J ends lost 3 bases and 6 bases respectively, with 12 bases between them. CDR1 is LNHDA, CDR2 SQIVND, per germline (reference sequence). The CDR3 has 14 residues. CDR3 amino acids: CASSIEKGSQPQHF. CDR3 DNA sequence: TGTGCCAGTAGTATCGAGAAGGGGAGTCAGCCCCAGCATTTT.

The J gene is TRBJ1-3, the V gene TRBV6-8; 8 nucleotides agree with TRBD1. The CDR3 length is 15 residues. Germline CDR1 and CDR2: MNHGY and SAAAGT. The J segment lost 3 bases and the V segment lost 5 bases, leaving 6 bases of the junction unmatched. The CDR3 reads CASSDDRGGGNTIYF. The DNA for the CDR3 is TGTGCCAGCAGTGATGACAGGGGTGGTGGAAACACCATATATTTT.

The chain links TRBV23-1 to TRBJ1-1; D not certain. TRBV23-1 is classed as an ORF, of uncertain function. Deletions cut 6 bases from V and 0 bases from J, with 8 bases between. CDR3 size: 13 residues. In nucleotides, the CDR3 is TGCGCCAGCAGCCAAGGCATGAACACTGAAGCTTTCTTT. Translation: CASSQGMNTEAFF.

The chain joins TRBV6-8 to TRBJ1-6, with a weak D call TRBD1 (5 bases). Per germline, CDR1 MNHGY and CDR2 SAAAGT. The V end lost 8 bases, the J end lost 8 bases, and 16 bases lay between the germline ends. CDR3 size: 14 residues. CDR3 in DNA: TGTGCCAGCGGGAGACAGTTTGGTGATTCACCCCTCCACTTT. It specifies CASGRQFGDSPLHF.

The V gene is TRBV6-8, the J gene TRBJ1-2; 9 bases agree with TRBD1. The CDR3 is 12 amino acids. The germline gives CDR1 MNHGY, CDR2 SAAAGT. J was trimmed by 8 bases and V by 6 bases; bases with no gene match: 4. CDR3 in amino acids: CASRTGGDGYTF. CDR3 nucleotide sequence: TGTGCCAGCAGGACAGGGGGAGACGGCTACACCTTC.

The chain joins TRBV1 to TRBJ1-2. TRBV1 is a recognized pseudogene. The CDR3 extends over 13 amino acids. The CDR3: CASSLVANYGYTF. The CDR3 DNA follows: TGCGCCAGCAGCTTGGTTGCTAACTATGGCTACACCTTC.

The rearrangement links TRBV6-7 to TRBJ1-1; D not certain. TRBV6-7 is an open reading frame whose function is uncertain. This CDR3 has 14 residues. The V and J ends lost 2 bases and 5 bases respectively, with 12 bases between them. Here the CDR3 DNA reads TGTGCCAGCAGTTACCTGGGGAGAGGGACTGAAGCTTTCTTT. It codes for CASSYLGRGTEAFF.

In regard to this clone: The junction departs from germline at one end; a sequencing error may be responsible. V is TRBV6-8 and J is TRBJ1-3; D ambiguous. The CDR3 runs 17 residues. Germline V lookup: CDR1 MNHGY, CDR2 SAAAGT. Here the CDR3 reads CASSDSPVARSGNTIYF. Here the CDR3 DNA reads TGTGCCAGCAGTGACTCTCCCGTGGCGAGGTCTGGAAACACCATATATTTT.

The genes are TRBV11-3 and TRBJ1-5; the D is unclear. The CDR3 is 14 residues long. In germline, CDR1 is SGHNT, CDR2 YENEEA. Trimming removed 1 base from V and 3 bases from J, with 7 bases in between. The CDR3 nucleotides read TGTGCCAGCAGCTTAGTCCAGGCCAATCAGCCCCAGCATTTT. Protein sequence: CASSLVQANQPQHF.

V usage is TRBV6-8 and J usage is TRBJ2-5; D remains unclear. This CDR3 has 15 residues. Germline V gene lookup returns CDR1 MNHGY and CDR2 SAAAGT. Trimming shortened V by 5 bases and J by 5 bases, and 18 bases separated the two germline ends. The DNA for the CDR3 is TGTGCCAGCAGTGCGACATCAAGGTCGTCGGAGACCCAGTACTTC. Protein: CASSATSRSSETQYF.

The chain combines TRBV11-3 with TRBJ1-1; a possible D gene is TRBD1 (5 bases). V dropped 0 bases and J dropped 3 bases, with 14 bases sitting between them. CDR1 and CDR2 (germline): SGHNT, YENEEA. CDR3 size: 16 residues. CDR3 in DNA: TGTGCCAGCAGCTTAGAGGTTAGGGGCCGCGACACTGAAGCTTTCTTT. It translates to CASSLEVRGRDTEAFF.

The rearrangement links TRBV6-8 to TRBJ1-6; D ambiguous. The V end lost 2 bases, the J end lost 10 bases, and 15 bases lay between the germline ends. Germline CDR1 reads MNHGY; CDR2 reads SAAAGT. The length of the CDR3 is 15 residues. CDR3 in DNA: TGTGCCAGCAGTTACAGTCAAGGGAGAGGGTCACCCCTCCACTTT. Translated: CASSYSQGRGSPLHF.

Here the CDR3 DNA reads TGTGCCAGCAGCTTTACGTCAGATCAGCCCCAGCATTTT. Translation: CASSFTSDQPQHF. The chain employs TRBV7-1 and TRBJ1-5; D call uncertain. TRBV7-1 is filed as an ORF, its function uncertain. CDR3 length: 13 residues. The V end was cut by 4 bases, the J end by 5 bases, with 9 bases between.

The V and J genes are TRBV6-8 and TRBJ2-2; TRBD2 might be the D (6 bases). The germline V and J ends were trimmed by 6 bases and 0 bases, with 20 bases remaining between them. Per germline, CDR1 MNHGY and CDR2 SAAAGT. CDR3 size: 18 residues. This CDR3 reads CASRGEERLTANTGELFF. The DNA of the CDR3 is TGTGCCAGCAGGGGGGAGGAGCGACTCACCGCGAACACCGGGGAGCTGTTTTTT.

This clone turned up a few times. The chain combines TRBV11-3 with TRBJ1-2; D is ambiguous. Looked up from germline, CDR1 is SGHNT and CDR2 is YENEEA. The CDR3 extends over 14 amino acids. The V end was cut by 3 bases, the J end by 4 bases, with 12 bases between. The DNA for the CDR3 is TGTGCCAGCAGCTTGGCCCTTAAAGGCTATGGCTACACCTTC. As protein: CASSLALKGYGYTF.

This clone is a singleton in its sample. V gene TRBV7-2 combines with J gene TRBJ1-2; no firm D call. The ends were cut back, 4 bases at V and 0 bases at J, with 6 bases in the middle. The length of the CDR3 is 13 residues. Germline V gene lookup returns CDR1 SGHTA and CDR2 FQGNSA. The CDR3 sequence: CASSSRSNYGYTF. The CDR3 DNA reads TGTGCCAGCAGCTCACGATCTAACTATGGCTACACCTTC.

V usage is TRBV6-8 and J usage is TRBJ1-1, with D tentatively TRBD1 (6 bases). The length of the CDR3 is 15 residues. Germline V CDR1 and CDR2: MNHGY, SAAAGT. Trimming pared 10 bases from V and 2 bases from J, leaving 20 bases between. The CDR3: CAIRGGSDRNTEAFF. CDR3 DNA: TGTGCCATCAGAGGGGGTAGTGACAGAAACACTGAAGCTTTCTTT.

This clone showed up just a few times. V gene TRBV5-1 combines with J gene TRBJ1-2; 9 nucleotides align to TRBD1. With V trimmed by 7 bases and J by 4 bases, 11 bases remained unmatched. The CDR3 extends over 15 amino acids. From germline, CDR1 is SGHRS and CDR2 YFSETQ. CDR3 in DNA: TGCGCCAGCTCATTAATGGGGGACAGGGCCTATGGCTACACCTTC. Translated, it gives CASSLMGDRAYGYTF.